These 6 T cell receptor beta chains were sequenced from one sample in a study of shared clonotypes between healthy human individuals. The table came from immunoSEQ multiplex PCR; TCRdb's copy has only in-frame clones and leaves some out. This table holds 450,000 to 600,000 clones, 70% to 85% found once. The sequenced material came from PBMCs. Source of these receptors: a woman aged 40 to 50 in good health. Some clones in this sample may be carry-over from other donors' samples.

This chain uses TRBV18 with TRBJ2-7; 12 positions match TRBD2. This CDR3 region has 17 residues. Germline values: CDR1 KGHSH, CDR2 LQKENI. V dropped 5 bases and J dropped 5; count of bases not matched to a gene: 13. The CDR3 DNA sequence: TGTGCCAGCTCAACGGGACTAGCGGGTCCCCCTTCCAACGAGCAGTACTTC. It yields the protein CASSTGLAGPPSNEQYF.

This clone was observed once. Other nucleotide sequences from this sample produce the same CDR3. The rearrangement uses TRBV19 and TRBJ2-2; no firm D call. Trimming pared 2 bases from V and 3 bases from J, leaving 7 bases between. CDR3 length equals 14 residues. Germline V gene data show CDR1 as LNHDA and CDR2 as SQIVND (reference sequence). The CDR3 reads CASSIRGYTGELFF. The DNA of the CDR3 is TGTGCCAGTAGTATACGCGGTTACACCGGGGAGCTGTTTTTT.

The chain recombines TRBV27 with TRBJ2-7; a possible D gene is TRBD2 (7 bases). The CDR3 length is 15 residues. V gave up 11 bases and J gave up 0 bases, with 20 bases separating them. Germline V gives CDR1 MNHEY, CDR2 SMNVEV (reference sequence). In nucleotides, the CDR3 is TGTGCCTCCCGGGGGGTACAGGGTGACTCCTACGAGCAGTACTTC. Its translation: CASRGVQGDSYEQYF.

This sequence joins TRBV6-5 and TRBJ2-3; no clear D gene. The length of the CDR3 is 14 residues. Trimming pared 6 bases from V and 0 bases from J, leaving 10 bases between. Germline V gene sequence: CDR1 MNHEY, CDR2 SVGAGI. The CDR3 reads CASRPQSSTDTQYF. DNA of the CDR3: TGTGCCAGCAGGCCACAGAGTAGCACAGATACGCAGTATTTT.

V and J are TRBV13 and TRBJ2-5; 14 nucleotides match TRBD2. This CDR3 has 17 amino acids. Germline V gene lookup returns CDR1 PRHDT and CDR2 FYEKMQ (reference sequence). J was trimmed by 5 bases and V by 3 bases; bases with no gene match: 8. The CDR3 DNA follows: TGTGCCAGCAGCTTTCCGGGACTAGCGGGAGAGGGGGAGACCCAGTACTTC. Its translation: CASSFPGLAGEGETQYF.

The genes are TRBV7-6 and TRBJ1-1; D might be TRBD1 (5 bases). Germline V gene sequence: CDR1 SGHVS, CDR2 FNYEAQ. The CDR3 contains 15 residues. V lost 1 base to trimming and J lost 5 bases, with 14 bases between them. CDR3 nucleotide sequence: TGTGCCAGCAGCTTAGATCCCCAGGGAGTAACTGAAGCTTTCTTT. This encodes CASSLDPQGVTEAFF.